The clone carrying this T cell receptor (beta chain) was seen only a few times. Healthy Caucasian individuals from Russia aged 6 to 90 were enrolled as donors. This entry is derived from a study of blood T cells in healthy people across ages. Study-level background: Template switching caught about one barcoded beta molecule for each two T cells.

This CDR3 has 15 residues. Germline V gene sequence: CDR1 MRHNA, CDR2 SNTAGT. V shed 3 bases and J shed 6 bases, with 16 bases lying between them. A second PCR, run for roughly 6 to 11 cycles, used a sample-barcoded 5' primer plus a J-beta primer mix. TCRdb re-analysed the 5' RACE reads in MiXCR, keeping a single row per CDR3 protein. Of some 710,000 distinct CDR3 sequences listed, more than 35% are singletons. The chain has TRBV6-4 and TRBJ2-3; tentatively, D is TRBD2 (5 bases). Sequencing input: blood. The receptor was derived from a man of 80 years or more in good health. The CDR3 bases are TGTGCCAGCAGTGAGGCAGTAGGACTGTTGGATACGCAGTATTTT. As protein: CASSEAVGLLDTQYF.